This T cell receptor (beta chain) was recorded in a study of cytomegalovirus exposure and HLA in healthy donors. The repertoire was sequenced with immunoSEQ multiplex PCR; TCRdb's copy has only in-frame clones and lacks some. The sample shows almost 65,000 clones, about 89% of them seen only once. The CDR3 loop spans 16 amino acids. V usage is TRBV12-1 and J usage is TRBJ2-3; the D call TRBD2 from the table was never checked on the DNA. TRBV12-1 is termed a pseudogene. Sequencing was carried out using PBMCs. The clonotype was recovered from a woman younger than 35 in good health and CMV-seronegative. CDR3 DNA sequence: TGTGCCAGCAGCCCAAAGGGCGGGGGGGCGGTAGATACGCAGTATTTT. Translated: CASSPKGGGAVDTQYF.